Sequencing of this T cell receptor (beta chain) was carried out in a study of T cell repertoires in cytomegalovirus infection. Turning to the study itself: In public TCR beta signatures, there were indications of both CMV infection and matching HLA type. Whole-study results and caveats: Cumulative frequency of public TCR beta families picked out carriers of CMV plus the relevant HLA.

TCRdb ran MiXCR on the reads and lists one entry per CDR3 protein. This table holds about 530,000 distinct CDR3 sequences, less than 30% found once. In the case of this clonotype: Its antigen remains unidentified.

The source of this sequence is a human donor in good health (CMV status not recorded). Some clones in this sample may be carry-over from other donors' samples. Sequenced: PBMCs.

The CDR3 DNA is TGTGCCACCAGTGATGGACAGTTCACGGCCAAAAACATTCAGTACTTC. Amino acids: CATSDGQFTAKNIQYF. The chain couples TRBV24-1 to TRBJ2-4; D is perhaps TRBD1 (6 bases). The CDR3 sequence is 16 residues long. The ends were cut back, 3 bases at V and 1 base at J, with 12 bases in the middle. Per germline, CDR1 KGHDR and CDR2 SFDVKD.